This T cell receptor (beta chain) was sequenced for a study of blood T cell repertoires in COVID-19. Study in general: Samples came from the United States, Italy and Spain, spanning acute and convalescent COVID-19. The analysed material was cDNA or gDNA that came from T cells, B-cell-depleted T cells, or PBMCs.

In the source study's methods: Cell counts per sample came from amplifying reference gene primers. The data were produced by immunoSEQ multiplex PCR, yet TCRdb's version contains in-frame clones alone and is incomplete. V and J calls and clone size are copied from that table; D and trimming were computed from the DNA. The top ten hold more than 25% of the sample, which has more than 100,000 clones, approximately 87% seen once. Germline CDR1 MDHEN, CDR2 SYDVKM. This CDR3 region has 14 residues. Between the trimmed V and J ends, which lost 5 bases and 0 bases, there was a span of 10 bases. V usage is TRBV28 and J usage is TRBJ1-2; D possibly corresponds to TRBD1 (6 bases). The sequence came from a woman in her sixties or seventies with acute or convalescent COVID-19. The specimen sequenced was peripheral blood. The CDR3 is CASSNRVTNYGYTF. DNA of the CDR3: TGTGCCAGCAGTAACAGGGTAACTAACTATGGCTACACCTTC.